This T cell receptor beta chain originates from a study of blood T cell repertoires in COVID-19 (dated by TCRdb to the early 2020s). Looking at the study overall: Collaborator samples came from the United States, Italy and Spain and covered acute and convalescent phases of COVID-19. The material from the prospective study consisted of cDNA or gDNA derived from T cells, B-cell-depleted T cells, or PBMCs. Deeply sampled blood TCRbeta repertoires from subjects exposed to, actively infected with, or recovered from COVID-19 were included in the dataset. The repertoires were made available in a free public database intended to serve as a resource for research on the immune response to SARS-CoV-2. The samples were drawn from the first 160 participants of the ongoing ImmuneRACE study and from over 950 subjects provided by 6 global collaborators. Sample metadata almost always included a de-identified subject ID, COVID-19 status, age in years and sex. Where available, HLA class I and class II types were taken from metadata supplied by the sample provider and were not determined by assay-based typing.

In the case of this clone: Its recognized antigen is unknown. No much larger clone exists at a distance of one base, and base qualities are not known.

General conclusions and limits of the study: The amount of clinical and demographic metadata varied by source and participant and was provided uncurated.

Whole blood was collected in K2EDTA tubes by collaborating institutions according to the institutions' own protocols. For TCRbeta analysis, collaborators shipped samples in one of three forms: frozen whole blood, isolated PBMCs, or DNA extracted from either of those sample types. TCRbeta CDR3 regions were amplified from genomic DNA using the immunoSEQ Assay, a bias-controlled multiplex PCR. Regarding the original processing steps: Nucleated cell counts per sample were estimated from amplification of reference gene primers within the assay. To quantify the absolute abundance of each unique TCRbeta CDR3 rearrangement, sequence reads were collapsed and filtered. For each sample, productive Simpson clonality was calculated as the square root of Simpson's diversity index over productive rearrangements. In its TCRdb copy, this immuneACCESS table keeps in-frame sequences only and misses some clones. Where compared with another copy, unresolved V genes explain less than half of these, and the others have no known cause. V and J calls and clone size follow that table, whereas D and trimming were derived from the DNA. This sample is represented by roughly 85,000 clones; under 85% of them were singletons. Just under 10% of the sample is held by the ten biggest clonotypes.

Trimming accounts for 8 bases at V and 10 bases at J, while the number of junction bases matched to no gene is 6. From its cysteine to its phenylalanine, the CDR3 spans 13 amino acids. Only the CDR3 region is kept as DNA, spanning 39 bases read in frame from base 1. CDR1 and CDR2 (SGHDN, FVKESK) derive from the germline V gene. The chain was built from TRBV14 and TRBJ2-1, with TRBD1 matching 12 junction bases. The sample comprised peripheral blood. The sequence was collected from a human donor in a cohort sampled during active COVID-19. Here the CDR3 is given as CASRGQGAYEQFF. The DNA sequence is given as TGTGCCAGCCGGGGACAGGGGGCTTACGAGCAGTTCTTC.